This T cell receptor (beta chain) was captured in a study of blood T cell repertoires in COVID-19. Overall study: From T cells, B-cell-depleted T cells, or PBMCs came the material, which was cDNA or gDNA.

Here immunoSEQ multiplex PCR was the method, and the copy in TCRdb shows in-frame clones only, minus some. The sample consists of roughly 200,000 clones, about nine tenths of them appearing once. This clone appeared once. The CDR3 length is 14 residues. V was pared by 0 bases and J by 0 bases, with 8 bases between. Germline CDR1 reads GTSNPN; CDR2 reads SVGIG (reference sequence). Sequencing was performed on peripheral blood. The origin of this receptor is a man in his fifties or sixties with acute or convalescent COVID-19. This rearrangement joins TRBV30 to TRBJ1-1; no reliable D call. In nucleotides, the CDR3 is TGTGCCTGGAGTGTACCAGGATTGAACACTGAAGCTTTCTTT. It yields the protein CAWSVPGLNTEAFF.